This T cell receptor beta chain originates from a study of molecular identifiers for immune sequencing clone quantification. This clonotype was recorded many times. Its antigen is unknown. General study findings and limits: Clones that had above 20 RNA copies took up over 98% of effector molecules but under 1% in naive cells.

Sorting selected naive CD8 T cells with a CD8+CD4-CCR7+CD45RA+ phenotype. MiXCR, applied by TCRdb to the PCR reads, yields one record per CDR3 protein. Of approximately 550,000 distinct CDR3 sequences in the sample, around a fifth were seen once. The CDR3 is 18 residues long. Germline lookup yields CDR1 SGDLS and CDR2 YYNGEE. After removal of 0 bases from V and 4 bases from J, the junction contained 14 bases not matched to a gene. The material sequenced was naive CD8+ T cells from blood, with Jurkat cell RNA spiked in. Stated subset: FACS-sorted CD8+CD4-CCR7+CD45RA+ naive T cells. This TCR came from a human donor in good health. Some libraries in this study had Jurkat cell RNA spiked in. The chain joins TRBV9 to TRBJ1-2; 8 bases are shared with TRBD1. In DNA, the CDR3 is TGTGCCAGCAGCGTAGAAGCACGGACAGGGTTATTAGCCTATGGCTACACCTTC. This codes for CASSVEARTGLLAYGYTF.